These 9 T cell receptor beta chains share one sample of origin, sequenced in a study of cytomegalovirus exposure and HLA in healthy donors (dated by TCRdb to between 2016 and 2019). Library creation used the immunoSEQ multiplex PCR assay. For the multiplex PCR, a mixture combining 60 forward primers for TCR Vbeta segments and 13 reverse primers for TCR Jbeta segments was used. Drawn from immuneACCESS, this table holds only the in-frame rearrangements with V and J called that TCRdb kept. Clones are partly lost; checked studies trace under half to an unresolved V gene and leave the rest unexplained. For this sample the table gives nearly 95,000 clones, of which about 8% were detected only once. The ten most abundant clones make up 2% to 2.5% of the sample. Source material: PBMCs. All receptors derive from a man aged 50 to 60 in good health and CMV-seronegative.

This clone showed up just a few times. The chain carries TRBV5-8 and TRBJ2-7; D is possibly TRBD1 (8 bases). There are 15 residues in the CDR3. Looked up from germline, CDR1 is SGHTS and CDR2 is YDEGEE. The V and J ends lost 4 bases and 2 bases respectively, with 16 bases between them. The CDR3 is CASSGGDRTAYEQYF. The DNA of the CDR3 is TGTGCCAGCAGCGGGGGGGACAGGACAGCCTACGAGCAGTACTTC.

The chain links TRBV7-9 to TRBJ2-1; D might be TRBD2 (5 bases). The V gene lost 1 base and the J gene lost 4 bases, with 14 bases spanning the gap. Germline lookup yields CDR1 SEHNR and CDR2 FQNEAQ (reference sequence). This CDR3 is built from 16 residues. The chain's CDR3 is CASSLVSGKGYNEQFF. The CDR3 region has the DNA TGTGCCAGCAGCTTAGTGTCGGGGAAAGGGTACAATGAGCAGTTCTTC.

This chain's CDR3 is CASSQDSGIQYF. The CDR3 region has the DNA TGCGCCAGCAGCCAAGATTCGGGGATTCAGTACTTC. This chain links TRBV4-3 with TRBJ2-4; D is possibly TRBD2 (5 bases). The CDR3 is 12 amino acids. Germline-derived CDR1 and CDR2 are LGHNA and YSLEER. V shed 0 bases and J shed 10 bases, with 7 bases lying between them.

This clone was found a few times. This chain links TRBV28 with TRBJ2-7; 8 nucleotides line up with TRBD1. V lost 11 bases, J lost 3 bases, and 9 bases stayed unmatched. CDR3 length: 13 amino acids. Germline CDR1 MDHEN, CDR2 SYDVKM. The CDR3 sequence: CAGRKTGVYEQYF. DNA of the CDR3: TGTGCCGGGCGGAAGACAGGGGTCTACGAGCAGTACTTC.

This clone was seen only a few times. V usage is TRBV6-5 and J usage is TRBJ1-2, with D hard to call. V gave up 2 bases and J gave up 2 bases, with 3 bases separating them. Germline loops: CDR1 MNHEY, CDR2 SVGAGI. The CDR3 is 12 residues long. Written as DNA, the CDR3 is TGTGCCAGCAGTTACAGCAACTATGGCTACACCTTC. This encodes CASSYSNYGYTF.

This clone was observed a few times. The chain combines TRBV5-1 with TRBJ1-2; D remains unclear. This CDR3 has 15 amino acids. V lost 2 bases and J 6 bases, leaving 17 bases between the germline ends. Germline CDR1 is SGHRS and CDR2 is YFSETQ. The CDR3 loop is CASSFSGQEGDGYTF. In DNA, the CDR3 is TGCGCCAGCAGCTTCTCCGGCCAGGAGGGAGATGGCTACACCTTC.

This clone was counted only a few times. The chain has TRBV28 and TRBJ2-2, with no clear D. Germline V lookup: CDR1 MDHEN, CDR2 SYDVKM. V was cut by 5 bases and J by 9 bases, with 4 bases left in between. The CDR3 runs 10 residues. CDR3 protein: CASSGRELFF. The CDR3 DNA is TGTGCCAGCAGTGGCCGGGAGCTGTTTTTT.

The table lists this clone with a few counts. V is TRBV6-5 and J is TRBJ2-5; D may be TRBD2 (5 bases). This CDR3 has 14 residues. With 6 bases removed from V and 2 bases from J, the gap between germline ends came to 13 bases. Germline CDR1 reads MNHEY; CDR2 reads SVGAGI. The CDR3 DNA sequence: TGTGCCAGCAGCATCCGCCGGGGACAAGAGACCCAGTACTTC. Amino acids: CASSIRRGQETQYF.

V usage is TRBV4-3 and J usage is TRBJ2-1; 9 bases line up with TRBD2. Losses at the gene ends were 0 bases for V and 8 bases for J; bases not matched to a gene: 8. CDR1 and CDR2 (germline): LGHNA, YSLEER. The CDR3 totals 16 residues. The CDR3 region has the DNA TGCGCCAGCAGCCAAGAGCGTGGCGGGAGGGCCTATGAGCAGTTCTTC. This sequence encodes CASSQERGGRAYEQFF.